These 19 T cell receptor beta chains were sequenced from one sample in a study of CD8 T cells in ankylosing spondylitis. Using its own MiXCR run on the 5' RACE reads, TCRdb lists one record per CDR3 protein. This sample has some 270,000 distinct CDR3 sequences, with roughly 32% found just once. Sequenced material: blood, either unsorted or a sorted T cell fraction (not recorded which). These receptors were collected from a male donor with ankylosing spondylitis or in good health (not recorded which).

This clonotype has only a few counts. The V call is TRBV4-1, the J call TRBJ1-1; D not resolved. CDR1 is MGHRA, CDR2 YSYEKL, per germline. The V gene lost 4 bases and the J gene lost 5 bases, with 20 bases spanning the gap. The CDR3 is 16 residues long. The CDR3 bases are TGCGCCAGCAGCCTTATGATGGGCGGGTTGGGGACTGAAGCTTTCTTT. Its protein is CASSLMMGGLGTEAFF.

The rearrangement links TRBV12-3 or TRBV12-4 to TRBJ2-2; 9 bases line up with TRBD1. J gave up 6 bases and V 7 bases, and 6 bases lay outside the gene matches. CDR3 size: 14 residues. This CDR3 is CASKGQGLSGELFF. The CDR3 DNA sequence: TGTGCCAGCAAGGGACAGGGTCTGTCCGGGGAGCTGTTTTTT.

This clonotype was found a few times. V is TRBV6-5 and J is TRBJ2-7; no definite D call. The CDR3 extends over 13 amino acids. Germline V gene data show CDR1 as MNHEY and CDR2 as SVGAGI. The germline V and J ends were trimmed by 3 bases and 7 bases, with 13 bases remaining between them. The CDR3 DNA is TGTGCCAGCAGTTATTGGACCCTGGGGGAGCAGTACTTC. This encodes CASSYWTLGEQYF.

The V gene is TRBV5-5, the J gene TRBJ1-1; D is undetermined. Trimming pared 3 bases from V and 2 bases from J, leaving 8 bases between. Germline V CDR1 and CDR2: SGHKS, YYEKEE (reference sequence). The CDR3 runs 13 residues. The CDR3 protein is CASSYAGNTEAFF. CDR3 DNA: TGTGCCAGCAGCTATGCAGGAAACACTGAAGCTTTCTTT.

The CDR3 region has the DNA TGTGCCATCAGGCGAGCGGGAGGGCCGAATGAAAAACTGTTTTTT. Translation gives CAIRRAGGPNEKLFF. J is TRBJ1-4 and V is TRBV10-3; D remains unclear. V was clipped by 6 bases and J by 5 bases, with 16 bases between them. Germline CDR1 ENHRY, CDR2 SYGVKD. The CDR3 loop spans 15 amino acids.

This clonotype was observed a few times. V gene TRBV9 combines with J gene TRBJ2-1; D remains ambiguous. The V end lost 0 bases, the J end lost 9 bases, and 10 bases lay between the germline ends. Germline CDR1 SGDLS, CDR2 YYNGEE. There are 13 residues in the CDR3. The CDR3 loop is CASSVDGDTEQFF. The CDR3 nucleotides read TGTGCCAGCAGCGTAGACGGAGATACTGAGCAGTTCTTC.

The chain recombines TRBV20-1 with TRBJ2-7; possibly TRBD2 for D (5 bases). Per germline, CDR1 DFQATT and CDR2 SNEGSKA (reference sequence). The CDR3 is made up of 12 amino acids. V lost 6 bases, J lost 3 bases, and 12 bases lay in between. As DNA, the CDR3 is TGCAGTGCCCAGCGGCGGTTCTACGAGCAGTACTTC. This encodes CSAQRRFYEQYF.

The rearrangement uses TRBV20-1 and TRBJ2-1; the match to TRBD2 covers 11 bases. The length of the CDR3 is 14 residues. CDR1 is DFQATT and CDR2 is SNEGSKA in the germline V gene (reference sequence). J lost 3 bases, V lost 6 bases, and 4 bases had no gene match. CDR3 nucleotides: TGCAGTGCCGCCGGGACTAGCGGCTACAATGAGCAGTTCTTC. Amino acid sequence: CSAAGTSGYNEQFF.

The rearrangement uses TRBV29-1 and TRBJ2-1, with 12 bases identical to TRBD2. After removal of 6 bases from V and 10 bases from J, the junction contained 7 bases not matched to a gene. Germline V gene data show CDR1 as SQVTM and CDR2 as ANQGSEA. The CDR3 sequence is 13 residues long. The CDR3 here is CSVPSGGAWEQFF. The CDR3 coding sequence is TGCAGCGTCCCTAGCGGGGGGGCATGGGAGCAGTTCTTC.

This rearrangement joins TRBV3-1 to TRBJ2-7; 12 nucleotides line up with TRBD2. Germline V lookup: CDR1 LGHDT, CDR2 YNNKEL (reference sequence). With V trimmed by 0 bases and J by 6 bases, 3 bases remained unmatched. The CDR3 is made up of 15 amino acids. In DNA, the CDR3 is TGTGCCAGCAGCCAAGATCTAGCGGGGGGGCCCGAGCAGTACTTC. Its translation: CASSQDLAGGPEQYF.

This clonotype was counted between two and nine times. This chain joins TRBV12-3 or TRBV12-4 and TRBJ2-1; tentative D call: TRBD2 (6 bases). V was trimmed by 2 bases and J by 10 bases, leaving 12 bases between them. The CDR3 extends over 13 amino acids. The CDR3 loop reads CASSLPSRGEQFF. The CDR3 nucleotides read TGTGCCAGCAGTTTACCGTCCCGGGGGGAGCAGTTCTTC.

This clonotype was seen only a few times. This chain joins TRBV5-1 and TRBJ2-2; D is unresolved. V lost 5 bases to trimming and J lost 2 bases, with 16 bases between them. Germline assignment: CDR1 SGHRS and CDR2 YFSETQ. The CDR3 totals 16 residues. CDR3: CASSIAGLPNTGELFF. The CDR3 region has the DNA TGCGCCAGCAGTATTGCCGGGCTACCTAACACCGGGGAGCTGTTTTTT.

This clonotype showed up just a few times. The chain links TRBV20-1 to TRBJ2-1, with 7 bases aligning to TRBD2. The ends lost 5 bases at V and 5 bases at J; junction bases unmatched: 21. From germline, CDR1 is DFQATT and CDR2 SNEGSKA (reference sequence). There are 18 residues in the CDR3. Here the CDR3 reads CSALGGFGTKSVHNEQFF. The CDR3 DNA sequence: TGCAGTGCTCTCGGGGGGTTTGGGACGAAGTCCGTACACAATGAGCAGTTCTTC.

CDR3 region: CASSPRTGSYGYTF. In DNA form, the CDR3 reads TGTGCCAGCAGCCCGAGGACAGGGTCCTATGGCTACACCTTC. V usage is TRBV7-9 and J usage is TRBJ1-2, with 8 bases that match TRBD1. Losses at the gene ends were 5 bases for V and 4 bases for J; bases not matched to a gene: 6. Germline V lookup: CDR1 SEHNR, CDR2 FQNEAQ (reference sequence). The CDR3 runs 14 residues.

This clonotype was seen more than once but under ten times. The V and J genes are TRBV7-9 and TRBJ2-3; D gene unclear. Trimming pared 5 bases from V and 3 bases from J, leaving 15 bases between. The germline gives CDR1 SEHNR, CDR2 FQNEAQ (reference sequence). The CDR3 loop spans 15 amino acids. CDR3 loop: CASSHTTGVTDTQYF. CDR3 nucleotides: TGTGCCAGCAGCCACACAACCGGCGTTACAGATACGCAGTATTTT. Based on the CDR3 plus reference TRBV7-9 and TRBJ2-3, the full variable domain is DTGVSQNPRHKITKRGQNVTFRCDPISEHNRLYWYRQTLGQGPEFLTYFQNEAQLEKSRLLSDRFSAERPKGSFSTLEIQRTEQGDSAMYLCASSHTTGVTDTQYFGPGTRLTVL.

This clonotype turned up a few times. This chain uses TRBV20-1 with TRBJ2-7; 9 bases match TRBD2. Unmatched junction bases numbered 7, after V lost 3 bases and J lost 4 bases. The length of the CDR3 is 14 residues. Germline V gene data show CDR1 as DFQATT and CDR2 as SNEGSKA (reference sequence). The CDR3 nucleotides read TGCAGTGCTAGCTTAGCGGGGGAAATATACGAGCAGTACTTC. The encoded protein is CSASLAGEIYEQYF.

The table lists this clonotype with a few counts. V usage is TRBV7-9 and J usage is TRBJ2-5, with D perhaps TRBD1 or TRBD2 (5 bases each). Germline V gene data show CDR1 as SEHNR and CDR2 as FQNEAQ (reference sequence). This CDR3 comprises 13 residues. With 3 bases removed from V and 2 bases from J, the gap between germline ends came to 7 bases. The CDR3 region has the DNA TGTGCCAGCAGCTTGGGGGATCAAGAGACCCAGTACTTC. Protein: CASSLGDQETQYF.

In this sample, this clonotype turned up a few times. J is TRBJ1-5 and V is TRBV20-1; D uncertain. This CDR3 is 14 amino acids long. Per the germline V gene, CDR1 is DFQATT and CDR2 is SNEGSKA (reference sequence). Trimming removed 6 bases at V and 7 bases at J, with 19 bases between. The CDR3 is CSAKKGEVGQPQHF. In DNA form, the CDR3 reads TGCAGTGCGAAGAAGGGAGAGGTGGGGCAGCCCCAGCATTTT.

This clonotype was seen more than once but under ten times. The CDR3 loop is CSANPRDRSYEQYF. CDR3 DNA: TGCAGTGCTAATCCCCGGGACAGGTCCTACGAGCAGTACTTC. V and J are TRBV20-1 and TRBJ2-7, with TRBD1 identical over 8 bases. After removal of 4 bases from V and 1 base from J, the junction contained 6 bases not matched to a gene. The length of the CDR3 is 14 residues. The germline gives CDR1 DFQATT, CDR2 SNEGSKA (reference sequence).